These T cell receptor beta chains were read from a single sample in a study of beta chain features in type 1 diabetes. The protocol was immunoSEQ multiplex PCR, while the TCRdb copy is restricted to in-frame clones and leaves out a portion. The sample has fewer than 350,000 clones, 15% to 20% seen once. Source material: naive CD4+ T cells from blood. Receptors originate from a woman aged 18-29 years in good health. The CDR3 runs from the conserved cysteine through the conserved F or W. A D gene is named only where the DNA matches it firmly. Some rows have no size entry. The others give once, few or many, or a class for an expanded clone.

clone size: -
V gene: TRBV18
D gene: -
J gene: TRBJ1-2
CDR3 DNA: TGTGCCAGCTCCCCGCAGGAGGTCTATGGCTACACCTTC
CDR3 protein: CASSPQEVYGYTF

clone size: once
V gene: TRBV10-3
D gene: TRBD1
J gene: TRBJ1-4
CDR3 DNA: TGTGCCATCAGTGACGGAGGACAGGGGCGCCTAAAACTGTTTTTT
CDR3 protein: CAISDGGQGRLKLFF

clone size: few
V gene: TRBV29-1
D gene: -
J gene: TRBJ1-1
CDR3 DNA: TGCAGCGGTTCAAACGGGAACACTGAAGCTTTCTTT
CDR3 protein: CSGSNGNTEAFF

clone size: few
V gene: TRBV7-2
D gene: TRBD2
J gene: TRBJ2-5
CDR3 DNA: TGTGCCAGCAGCTTAACGCGGGGGGGAGGGGCCCAGTACTTC
CDR3 protein: CASSLTRGGGAQYF

clone size: -
V gene: TRBV4-1
D gene: TRBD2
J gene: TRBJ2-1
CDR3 DNA: TGCGCCAGCAGCCAGCCGACTAGCGGGAGGAGTGAGCAGTTCTTC
CDR3 protein: CASSQPTSGRSEQFF

clone size: few
V gene: TRBV7-6
D gene: TRBD2
J gene: TRBJ2-3
CDR3 DNA: TGTGCCAGCAGCTTAGGGCTAGCGGGAGGTGAAGATACGCAGTATTTT
CDR3 protein: CASSLGLAGGEDTQYF

clone size: -
V gene: TRBV2
D gene: -
J gene: TRBJ1-2
CDR3 DNA: TGTGCCAGCACGGGGGGGCGGACTAACTATGGCTACACCTTC
CDR3 protein: CASTGGRTNYGYTF

clone size: few
V gene: TRBV5-4
D gene: TRBD1
J gene: TRBJ2-1
CDR3 DNA: TGTGCCAGCAGCTCAAGAGGGACAGGGACCTACAATGAGCAGTTCTTC
CDR3 protein: CASSSRGTGTYNEQFF

clone size: -
V gene: TRBV7-9
D gene: TRBD2
J gene: TRBJ2-1
CDR3 DNA: TGTGCCAGCAGCTTAGTAGTTAGCGGGAGCGTCAATGAGCAGTTCTTC
CDR3 protein: CASSLVVSGSVNEQFF

clone size: -
V gene: TRBV5-1
D gene: -
J gene: TRBJ1-5
CDR3 DNA: TGCGCCAGCAGCTTGGAGGGGAATAATCAGCCCCAGCATTTT
CDR3 protein: CASSLEGNNQPQHF

clone size: -
V gene: TRBV30
D gene: -
J gene: TRBJ1-2
CDR3 DNA: TGTGCCTGGAGTATGGGGGCGGGCTACACCTTC
CDR3 protein: CAWSMGAGYTF

clone size: few
V gene: TRBV29-1
D gene: -
J gene: TRBJ1-1
CDR3 DNA: TGCAGCGTGGACAGACAAGTAGAAGCTTTCTTT
CDR3 protein: CSVDRQVEAFF

clone size: -
V gene: TRBV7-9
D gene: -
J gene: TRBJ2-5
CDR3 DNA: TGTGCCAGCAGCCCGCGTGGCCGGTTCGGGGAGACCCAGTACTTC
CDR3 protein: CASSPRGRFGETQYF

clone size: few
V gene: TRBV5-1
D gene: -
J gene: TRBJ2-2
CDR3 DNA: TGCGCCAGCCGTTCAACCGCAGGGGTAACCGGGGAGCTGTTTTTT
CDR3 protein: CASRSTAGVTGELFF

clone size: -
V gene: TRBV4-2
D gene: TRBD2
J gene: TRBJ2-5
CDR3 DNA: TGTGCCAGCAGCCTCTCTAGCGGGAGGGCCGGGTTGGAGACCCAGTACTTC
CDR3 protein: CASSLSSGRAGLETQYF

clone size: -
V gene: TRBV7-9
D gene: TRBD1
J gene: TRBJ1-5
CDR3 DNA: TGTGCCAGCAGCTTAGGACAGGGTGAGCCCCAGCATTTT
CDR3 protein: CASSLGQGEPQHF

clone size: few
V gene: TRBV5-6
D gene: TRBD2
J gene: TRBJ2-7
CDR3 DNA: TGTGCCAGCAGCTTTGGGACTAGAGCCTACGAGCAGTACTTC
CDR3 protein: CASSFGTRAYEQYF

clone size: few
V gene: TRBV7-9
D gene: -
J gene: TRBJ1-1
CDR3 DNA: TGTGCCAGCAGCTTAGAAGGGAGCACTGAAGCTTTCTTT
CDR3 protein: CASSLEGSTEAFF

clone size: few
V gene: TRBV9
D gene: TRBD1
J gene: TRBJ1-1
CDR3 DNA: TGTGCCAGCAGCGTTAAGGGGGCGGACACTGAAGCTTTCTTT
CDR3 protein: CASSVKGADTEAFF

clone size: -
V gene: TRBV9
D gene: -
J gene: TRBJ2-5
CDR3 DNA: TGTGCCAGCAGCTCCACCACAGGGCCCTCACCCCAAGAGACCCAGTACTTC
CDR3 protein: CASSSTTGPSPQETQYF

clone size: few
V gene: TRBV29-1
D gene: -
J gene: TRBJ2-3
CDR3 DNA: TGCAGCGTTTTGACAGCCCGAGCAGATACGCAGTATTTT
CDR3 protein: CSVLTARADTQYF

clone size: -
V gene: TRBV7-3
D gene: -
J gene: TRBJ2-5
CDR3 DNA: TGTGCCAGCAGCTTCAAAGGAGAAGAGACCCAGTACTTC
CDR3 protein: CASSFKGEETQYF

clone size: few
V gene: TRBV5-1
D gene: -
J gene: TRBJ2-2
CDR3 DNA: TGCGCCAGCAGCTTGGAGTCAGGGAAGAACACCGGGGAGCTGTTTTTT
CDR3 protein: CASSLESGKNTGELFF